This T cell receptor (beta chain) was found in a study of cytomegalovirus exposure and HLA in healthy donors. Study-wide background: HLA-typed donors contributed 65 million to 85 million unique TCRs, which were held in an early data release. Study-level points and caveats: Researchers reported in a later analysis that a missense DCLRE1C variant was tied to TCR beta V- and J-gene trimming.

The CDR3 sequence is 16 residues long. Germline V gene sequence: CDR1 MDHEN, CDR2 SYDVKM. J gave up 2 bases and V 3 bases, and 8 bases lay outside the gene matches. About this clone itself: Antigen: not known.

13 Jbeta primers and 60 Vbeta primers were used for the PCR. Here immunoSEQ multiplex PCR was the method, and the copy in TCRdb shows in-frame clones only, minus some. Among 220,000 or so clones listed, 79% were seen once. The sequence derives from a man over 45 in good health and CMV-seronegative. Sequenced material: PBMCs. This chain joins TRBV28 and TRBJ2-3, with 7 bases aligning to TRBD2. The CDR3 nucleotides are TGTGCCAGCAGTTTTGGAACTAGCGCCTTCACAGATACGCAGTATTTT. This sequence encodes CASSFGTSAFTDTQYF.